This T cell receptor (beta chain) is from a study of blood T cell repertoires in COVID-19. The CDR3 contains 14 residues. CDR1 is ENHRY and CDR2 is SYGVKD in the germline V gene. The V end lost 5 bases, the J end lost 2 bases, and 13 bases lay between the germline ends. This clone has a handful of counts. Assay: immunoSEQ multiplex PCR; the TCRdb copy retains only in-frame clones and omits some. The table records about 310,000 clones, 89% of them present only once. This chain joins TRBV10-3 and TRBJ2-7; D possibly corresponds to TRBD1 (5 bases). The specimen sequenced was PBMCs or T cells enriched from blood (not recorded which). This clonotype originated in a woman in her forties who had recovered from COVID-19. The CDR3 region is CAISSSRETYEQYF. The CDR3 nucleotides are TGTGCCATCAGTTCTTCCAGGGAAACCTACGAGCAGTACTTC.